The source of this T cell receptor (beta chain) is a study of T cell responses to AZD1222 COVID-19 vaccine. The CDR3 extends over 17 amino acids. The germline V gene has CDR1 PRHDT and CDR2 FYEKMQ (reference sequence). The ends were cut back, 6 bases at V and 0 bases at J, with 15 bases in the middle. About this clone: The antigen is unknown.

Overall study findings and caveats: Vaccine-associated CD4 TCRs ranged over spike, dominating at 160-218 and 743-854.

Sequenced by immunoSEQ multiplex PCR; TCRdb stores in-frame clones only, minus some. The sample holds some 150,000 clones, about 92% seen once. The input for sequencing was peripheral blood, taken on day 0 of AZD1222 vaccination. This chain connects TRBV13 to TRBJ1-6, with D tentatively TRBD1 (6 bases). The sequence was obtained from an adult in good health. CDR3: CASRTRGEASYNSPLHF. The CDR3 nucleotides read TGTGCCAGCAGAACTAGGGGGGAAGCCTCCTATAATTCACCCCTCCACTTT.